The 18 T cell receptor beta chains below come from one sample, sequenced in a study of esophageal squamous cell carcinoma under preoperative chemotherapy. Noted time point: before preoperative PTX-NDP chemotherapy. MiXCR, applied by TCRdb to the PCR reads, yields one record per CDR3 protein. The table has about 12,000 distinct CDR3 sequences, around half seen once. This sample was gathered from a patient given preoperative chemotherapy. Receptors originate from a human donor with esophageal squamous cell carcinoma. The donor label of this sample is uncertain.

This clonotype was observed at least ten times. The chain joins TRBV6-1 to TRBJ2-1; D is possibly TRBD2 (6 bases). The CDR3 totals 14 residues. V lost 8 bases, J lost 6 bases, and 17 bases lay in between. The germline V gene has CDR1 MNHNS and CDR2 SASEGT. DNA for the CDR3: TGTGCCAGCGCCCTAGGTGAGGGAGGCAATGAGCAGTTCTTC. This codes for CASALGEGGNEQFF.

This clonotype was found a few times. CDR3 residues: CSAREAGGSLSYNEQFF. CDR3 coding DNA: TGCAGTGCTAGAGAAGCGGGAGGCAGCCTCTCCTACAATGAGCAGTTCTTC. V and J are TRBV20-1 and TRBJ2-1; TRBD2 matches 9 bases. This CDR3 region has 17 residues. Germline V gives CDR1 DFQATT, CDR2 SNEGSKA (reference sequence). With 0 bases clipped from V and 0 bases from J, the junction kept 6 bases outside the gene matches.

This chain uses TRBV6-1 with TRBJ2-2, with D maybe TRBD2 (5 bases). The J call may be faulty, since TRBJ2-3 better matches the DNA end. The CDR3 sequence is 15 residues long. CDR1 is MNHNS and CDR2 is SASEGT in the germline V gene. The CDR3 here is CASSAGILSTGEQYF. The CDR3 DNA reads TGTGCCAGCAGTGCCGGGATTCTGAGCACCGGGGAGCAGTATTTT.

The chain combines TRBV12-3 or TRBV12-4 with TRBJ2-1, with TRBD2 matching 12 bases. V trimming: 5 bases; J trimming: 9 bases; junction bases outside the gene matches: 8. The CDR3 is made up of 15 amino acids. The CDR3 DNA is TGTGCCAGCAGTCCCCCTAGCGGGGGGGTGGGTGAGCAGTTCTTC. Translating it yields CASSPPSGGVGEQFF.

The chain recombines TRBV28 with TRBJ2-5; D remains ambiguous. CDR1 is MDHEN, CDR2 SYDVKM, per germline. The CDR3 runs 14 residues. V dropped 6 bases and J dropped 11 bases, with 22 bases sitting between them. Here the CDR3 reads CASSYPTSYNEQYF. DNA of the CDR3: TGTGCCAGCAGCTACCCAACCTCCTACAATGAGCAGTACTTC.

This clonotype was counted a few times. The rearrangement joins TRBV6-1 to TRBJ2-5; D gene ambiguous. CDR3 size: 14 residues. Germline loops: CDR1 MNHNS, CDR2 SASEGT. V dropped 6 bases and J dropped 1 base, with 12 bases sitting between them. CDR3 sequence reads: CASRATTSQETQYF. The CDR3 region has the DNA TGTGCCAGCAGAGCGACGACAAGCCAAGAGACCCAGTACTTC.

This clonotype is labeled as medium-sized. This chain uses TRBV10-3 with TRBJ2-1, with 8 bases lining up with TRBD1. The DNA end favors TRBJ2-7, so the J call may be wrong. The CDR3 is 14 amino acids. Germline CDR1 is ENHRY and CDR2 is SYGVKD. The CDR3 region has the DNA TGTGCCATCAGTTTCCAGGGGGCGCGGGGCGAGCAGTACTTC. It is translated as CAISFQGARGEQYF.

The chain's CDR3 is CASSRGGATTDTQYF. CDR3 nucleotides: TGCGCCAGCAGCCGAGGGGGGGCTACCACAGATACGCAGTATTTT. This chain joins TRBV4-1 and TRBJ2-3; D is perhaps TRBD2 (7 bases). Trimming removed 4 bases at V and 2 bases at J, with 13 bases between. This CDR3 has 15 residues. Germline values: CDR1 MGHRA, CDR2 YSYEKL.

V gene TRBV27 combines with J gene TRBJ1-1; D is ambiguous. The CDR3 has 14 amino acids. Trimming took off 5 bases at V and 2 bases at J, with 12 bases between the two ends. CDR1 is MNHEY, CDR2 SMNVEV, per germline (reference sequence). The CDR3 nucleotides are TGTGCCAGCAGTAGCTATCCACTCAACACTGAAGCTTTCTTT. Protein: CASSSYPLNTEAFF.

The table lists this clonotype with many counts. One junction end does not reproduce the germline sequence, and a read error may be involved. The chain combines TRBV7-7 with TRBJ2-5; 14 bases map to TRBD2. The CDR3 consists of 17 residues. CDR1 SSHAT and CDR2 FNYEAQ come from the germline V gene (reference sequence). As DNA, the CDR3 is TGTGCTAGCAGCCCCTCAGAAGTGGGACTAGCGGGGGTTGAGCAGTACTTC. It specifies CASSPSEVGLAGVEQYF.

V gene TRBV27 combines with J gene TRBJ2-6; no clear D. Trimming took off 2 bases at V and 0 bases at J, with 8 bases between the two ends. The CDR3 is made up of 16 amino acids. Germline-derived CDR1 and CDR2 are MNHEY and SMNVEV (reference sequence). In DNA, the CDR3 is TGTGCCAGCAGTTTAGGCCTCAGCTCTGGGGCCAACGTCCTGACTTTC. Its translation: CASSLGLSSGANVLTF.

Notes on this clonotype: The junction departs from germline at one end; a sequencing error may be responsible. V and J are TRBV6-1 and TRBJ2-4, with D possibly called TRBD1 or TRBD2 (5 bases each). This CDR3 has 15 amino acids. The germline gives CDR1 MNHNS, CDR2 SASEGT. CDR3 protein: CGSGEGLRAKDTQYF. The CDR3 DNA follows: TGTGGCAGCGGTGAGGGGCTGCGGGCCAAAGACACGCAGTACTTC.

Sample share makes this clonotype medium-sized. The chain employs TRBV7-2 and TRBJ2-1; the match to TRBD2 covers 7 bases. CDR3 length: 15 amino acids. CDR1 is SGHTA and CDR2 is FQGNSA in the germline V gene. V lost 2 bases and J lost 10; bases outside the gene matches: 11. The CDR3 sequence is CASSLYSAGAREQFF. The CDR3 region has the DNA TGTGCCAGCAGCTTATACAGCGCGGGAGCTCGGGAGCAGTTCTTC.

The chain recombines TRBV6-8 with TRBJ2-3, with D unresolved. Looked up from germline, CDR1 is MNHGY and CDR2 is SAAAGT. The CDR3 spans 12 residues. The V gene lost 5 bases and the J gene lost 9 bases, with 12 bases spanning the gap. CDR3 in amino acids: CASSGDLETQYF. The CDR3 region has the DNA TGTGCCAGCAGTGGAGATCTAGAGACGCAGTATTTT.

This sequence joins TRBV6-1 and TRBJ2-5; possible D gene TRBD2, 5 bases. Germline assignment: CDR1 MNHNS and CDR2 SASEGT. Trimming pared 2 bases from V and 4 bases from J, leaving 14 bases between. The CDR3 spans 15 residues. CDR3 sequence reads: CASSEKRIGVETQYF. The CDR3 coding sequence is TGTGCCAGCAGTGAAAAGCGGATTGGAGTAGAGACCCAGTACTTC.

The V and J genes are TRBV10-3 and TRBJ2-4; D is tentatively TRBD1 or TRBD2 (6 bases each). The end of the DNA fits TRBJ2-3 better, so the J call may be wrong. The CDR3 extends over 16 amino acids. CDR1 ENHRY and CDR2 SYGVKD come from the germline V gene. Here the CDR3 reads CAIREGGVGATNTQYF. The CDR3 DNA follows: TGTGCCATCAGGGAGGGGGGAGTGGGAGCCACAAACACGCAGTATTTT.

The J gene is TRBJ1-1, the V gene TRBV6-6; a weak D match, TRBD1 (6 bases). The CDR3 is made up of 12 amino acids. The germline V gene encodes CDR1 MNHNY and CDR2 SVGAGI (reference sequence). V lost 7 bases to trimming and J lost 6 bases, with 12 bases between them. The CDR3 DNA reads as TGTGCCAGCATTGGGGGGGGCGCTGAAGCTTTCTTT. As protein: CASIGGGAEAFF.

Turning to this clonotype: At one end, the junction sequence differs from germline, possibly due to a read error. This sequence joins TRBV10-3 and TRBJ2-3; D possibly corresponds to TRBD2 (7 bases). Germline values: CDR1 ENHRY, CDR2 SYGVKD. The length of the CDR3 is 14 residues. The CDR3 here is CAGHGGGGSDTQYF. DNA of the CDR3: TGTGCGGGGCACGGGGGCGGGGGATCAGATACGCAGTATTTC.